These 24 T cell receptor beta chains came from one sample sequenced in a study of CD8 T cells in Susac syndrome. An input of roughly 0.5 to 1 ug of RNA was subjected to reverse transcription using random hexamers. TCRdb independently ran MiXCR on the immunoSEQ multiplex PCR reads; one entry per CDR3 protein. The sample has approximately 180,000 distinct CDR3 sequences, approximately 93% seen once; the top ten hold under 0.095%. The sequenced sample was CD4+ T cells from PBMCs. These receptors originate from a human donor with multiple sclerosis.

The chain combines TRBV4-3 with TRBJ2-5; D may be TRBD1 or TRBD2 (7 bases each). V shed 0 bases and J shed 5 bases, with 19 bases lying between them. This CDR3 comprises 17 residues. Germline values: CDR1 LGHNA, CDR2 YSLEER. CDR3 DNA: TGCGCCAGCAGCCAAGATTCCCAGGGGGGGCCAAGGGAGACCCAGTACTTC. It encodes CASSQDSQGGPRETQYF.

This chain uses TRBV5-1 with TRBJ2-7; no definite D call. Trimming cost V 0 bases and J 3 bases, with 13 bases left between them. The CDR3 has 15 amino acids. CDR1 is SGHRS, CDR2 YFSETQ, per germline. CDR3 amino acids: CASSLAWTVGYEQYF. The CDR3 bases are TGCGCCAGCAGCTTGGCGTGGACGGTGGGCTACGAGCAGTACTTC.

This chain links TRBV3-1 with TRBJ2-1; 8 bases align to TRBD1. The CDR3 loop spans 14 amino acids. CDR1 is LGHDT and CDR2 is YNNKEL in the germline V gene (reference sequence). Unmatched junction bases numbered 3, after V lost 1 base and J lost 7 bases. The CDR3 reads CASSQGTGRNEQFF. CDR3 DNA sequence: TGTGCCAGCAGCCAAGGGACAGGGAGGAATGAGCAGTTCTTC.

The chain couples TRBV4-3 to TRBJ2-3; a weak D match, TRBD2 (6 bases). V lost 0 bases, J lost 6 bases, and 13 bases lay in between. Germline CDR1 and CDR2: LGHNA and YSLEER. This CDR3 contains 15 residues. The CDR3 region has the DNA TGCGCCAGCAGCCAAGAACCCGGGAGAGGGGATACGCAGTATTTT. It codes for CASSQEPGRGDTQYF.

In this sample, this clonotype turned up a few times. J is TRBJ1-1 and V is TRBV6-5, with TRBD1 matching 8 bases. Germline V CDR1 and CDR2: MNHEY, SVGAGI. The CDR3 extends over 15 amino acids. The V gene end was trimmed by 5 bases and the J gene end by 0 bases; junction bases not matched to a gene: 5. The CDR3 is CASSPRQGMNTEAFF. CDR3 in DNA: TGTGCCAGCAGTCCTCGACAGGGGATGAACACTGAAGCTTTCTTT.

The DNA of the CDR3 is TGCGCCAGCAGCCTGATTGGAGGGCGTAGGGAGACCCAGTACTTC. It codes for CASSLIGGRRETQYF. The chain is built from TRBV5-1 and TRBJ2-5; the D gene is possibly TRBD2 (6 bases). The V and J ends lost 4 bases and 5 bases respectively, with 18 bases between them. Germline CDR1 and CDR2: SGHRS and YFSETQ. The CDR3 loop spans 15 amino acids.

The rearrangement links TRBV7-9 to TRBJ1-2; 7 positions match TRBD1. The germline V gene encodes CDR1 SEHNR and CDR2 FQNEAQ (reference sequence). V shed 0 bases and J 6 bases; nucleotides not matched to a gene: 7. This CDR3 is built from 15 residues. CDR3 nucleotide sequence: TGTGCCAGCAGCTTAGCGGAAGGGGGCGTAAATGGCTACACCTTC. Protein product: CASSLAEGGVNGYTF.

This clonotype has only one observation. This chain uses TRBV12-3 or TRBV12-4 with TRBJ2-1; TRBD1 is a possible D gene (5 bases). The CDR3 extends over 14 amino acids. Trimming removed 0 bases from V and 10 bases from J, with 13 bases in between. CDR3 in amino acids: CASSLARQNSEQFF. DNA for the CDR3: TGTGCCAGCAGTTTAGCCCGACAGAACAGCGAGCAGTTCTTC.

The chain is built from TRBV12-3 or TRBV12-4 and TRBJ2-1; 14 nucleotides match TRBD2. The CDR3 spans 17 residues. V shed 3 bases, J shed 3 bases, and the junction held 4 bases outside the gene matches. This CDR3 is CASSFRTSGRIYNEQFF. CDR3 bases: TGTGCCAGCAGTTTTCGGACTAGCGGGAGGATCTACAATGAGCAGTTCTTC.

This chain connects TRBV28 to TRBJ2-3; 9 bases agree with TRBD1. This CDR3 has 15 residues. V shed 5 bases and J 1 base; nucleotides not matched to a gene: 4. Germline CDR1 is MDHEN and CDR2 is SYDVKM. The CDR3 loop reads CASSVDRGGTDTQYF. CDR3 DNA sequence: TGTGCCAGCAGTGTGGACAGGGGAGGCACAGATACGCAGTATTTT. Variable domain in full (rest from reference TRBV28 and TRBJ2-3): DVKVTQSSRYLVKRTGEKVFLECVQDMDHENMFWYRQDPGLGLRLIYFSYDVKMKEKGDIPEGYSVSREKKERFSLILESASTNQTSMYLCASSVDRGGTDTQYFGPGTRLTVL.

The V gene is TRBV4-3, the J gene TRBJ2-1; the D is unclear. The germline V gene encodes CDR1 LGHNA and CDR2 YSLEER. The CDR3 length is 13 residues. With 4 bases removed from V and 5 bases from J, the gap between germline ends came to 9 bases. CDR3 DNA: TGCGCCAGCAGCCGGAAGTTGGACAATGAGCAGTTCTTC. Translated: CASSRKLDNEQFF.

This clonotype was detected only once. The V call is TRBV5-1, the J call TRBJ2-4; 8 bases map to TRBD1. With 4 bases clipped from V and 8 bases from J, the junction kept 8 bases outside the gene matches. The germline CDR1 and CDR2 sequences are SGHRS and YFSETQ. The CDR3 consists of 14 residues. In DNA, the CDR3 is TGCGCCAGCAGCCCGGCGACAGGGGCGTACATTCAGTACTTC. Encoded protein: CASSPATGAYIQYF.

The V call is TRBV3-1, the J call TRBJ1-2; TRBD1 agrees at 7 bases. The CDR3 covers 14 residues. Trimming took 4 bases from V and 3 from J; bases not matched to a gene: 5. Per the germline V gene, CDR1 is LGHDT and CDR2 is YNNKEL (reference sequence). The CDR3 coding sequence is TGTGCCAGCAGCCCTGGAGACAGGGACTATGGCTACACCTTC. Translated: CASSPGDRDYGYTF.

The rearrangement joins TRBV12-3 or TRBV12-4 to TRBJ2-6; 9 bases are a match to TRBD1. This CDR3 has 18 residues. Trimming cost V 6 bases and J 4 bases; bases outside gene matches: 13. CDR3 region: CASRSTGTGTSGANVLTF. The CDR3 region has the DNA TGTGCCAGCAGATCGACCGGGACAGGGACCTCAGGGGCCAACGTCCTGACTTTC.

J is TRBJ1-5 and V is TRBV30, with 8 bases aligning to TRBD1. Germline V lookup: CDR1 GTSNPN, CDR2 SVGIG (reference sequence). The junction had 7 bases not matched to a gene; V was cut back by 5 bases and J by 7 bases. This CDR3 is built from 13 residues. The CDR3 is CAWAGGARQPQHF. The CDR3 DNA follows: TGTGCCTGGGCAGGGGGCGCGAGGCAGCCCCAGCATTTT.

J is TRBJ1-5 and V is TRBV28; 8 nucleotides align to TRBD1. Per germline, CDR1 MDHEN and CDR2 SYDVKM. Trimming cost V 7 bases and J 5 bases; bases outside gene matches: 7. The CDR3 contains 14 residues. As DNA, the CDR3 is TGTGCCAGCACCTCCGGACAGGGCGATCAGCCCCAGCATTTT. Protein: CASTSGQGDQPQHF.

The chain joins TRBV20-1 to TRBJ2-7; 7 nucleotides line up with TRBD1. CDR1 DFQATT and CDR2 SNEGSKA come from the germline V gene (reference sequence). The CDR3 has 13 amino acids. The ends lost 3 bases at V and 1 base at J; junction bases unmatched: 3. CDR3 amino acids: CSARPGQSYEQYF. In nucleotides, the CDR3 is TGCAGTGCTAGGCCGGGACAGTCCTACGAGCAGTACTTC.

The chain recombines TRBV6-1 with TRBJ2-1; D might be TRBD1 or TRBD2, each matching 5 bases. The CDR3 is 14 residues long. CDR1 is MNHNS, CDR2 SASEGT, per germline. The V end lost 4 bases, the J end lost 12 bases, and 19 bases lay between the germline ends. CDR3 sequence reads: CASSGRDPLEWQFF. The CDR3 nucleotides read TGTGCCAGCAGTGGCCGGGACCCCCTCGAGTGGCAGTTCTTC.

V and J are TRBV6-4 and TRBJ2-7; the D gene is possibly TRBD1 (5 bases). V gave up 5 bases and J gave up 4 bases, with 15 bases separating them. The CDR3 has 14 residues. Germline-derived CDR1 and CDR2 are MRHNA and SNTAGT. For the CDR3, the DNA is TGTGCCAGCAGTAGAGAGAATCAGGGATACGAGCAGTACTTC. Its protein is CASSRENQGYEQYF.

The gene calls are TRBV18 and TRBJ2-7, with 7 nucleotides matching TRBD1. The CDR3 spans 14 residues. V shed 2 bases and J 0 bases; nucleotides not matched to a gene: 1. The germline V gene encodes CDR1 KGHSH and CDR2 LQKENI. The CDR3, as DNA: TGTGCCAGCTCACCAGGGGACAGCTCCTACGAGCAGTACTTC. Amino acids: CASSPGDSSYEQYF.

The chain combines TRBV20-1 with TRBJ1-5; a possible D gene is TRBD1 (5 bases). CDR1 and CDR2 from the germline V gene are DFQATT and SNEGSKA (reference sequence). The V and J ends lost 6 bases and 7 bases respectively, with 19 bases between them. This CDR3 contains 14 residues. The chain's CDR3 is CSAPSGHTGQPQHF. CDR3 sequence (DNA): TGCAGTGCACCCAGCGGACATACGGGCCAGCCCCAGCATTTT.

The chain is built from TRBV4-3 and TRBJ2-5, with 10 bases lining up with TRBD2. Germline-derived CDR1 and CDR2 are LGHNA and YSLEER. V gave up 1 base and J gave up 4 bases; unmatched junction bases: 6. CDR3 length: 16 residues. CDR3 in DNA: TGCGCCAGCAGCCAAGCATTAGCGGGAGGAAGAGAGACCCAGTACTTC. It translates to CASSQALAGGRETQYF.

V is TRBV2 and J is TRBJ1-5; D perhaps matches TRBD1 (6 bases). V was cut by 11 bases and J by 6 bases, with 17 bases left in between. The CDR3 loop spans 13 amino acids. The germline gives CDR1 SNHLY, CDR2 FYNNEI. CDR3 region: CASTSGVGQPQHF. CDR3 nucleotides: TGTGCCTCAACTTCAGGGGTAGGTCAGCCCCAGCATTTT.

This sequence joins TRBV4-1 and TRBJ1-2, with 7 nucleotides matching TRBD1. Germline values: CDR1 MGHRA, CDR2 YSYEKL. This CDR3 is 14 amino acids long. Losses at the gene ends were 4 bases for V and 8 bases for J; bases not matched to a gene: 10. CDR3 sequence reads: CASSLGQEMRGYTF. CDR3 bases: TGCGCCAGCAGCCTTGGACAGGAAATGAGGGGCTACACCTTC.